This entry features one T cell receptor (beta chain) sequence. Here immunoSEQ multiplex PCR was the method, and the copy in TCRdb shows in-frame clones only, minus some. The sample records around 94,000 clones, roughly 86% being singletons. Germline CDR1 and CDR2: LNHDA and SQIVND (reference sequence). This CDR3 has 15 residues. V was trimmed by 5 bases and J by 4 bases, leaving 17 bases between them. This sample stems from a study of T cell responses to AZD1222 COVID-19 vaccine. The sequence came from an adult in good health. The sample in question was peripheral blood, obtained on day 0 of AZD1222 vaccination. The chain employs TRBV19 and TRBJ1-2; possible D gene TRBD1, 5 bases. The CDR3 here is CASSLPGGISYGYTF. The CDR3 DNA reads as TGTGCCAGTAGTTTGCCGGGGGGAATCTCCTATGGCTACACCTTC.